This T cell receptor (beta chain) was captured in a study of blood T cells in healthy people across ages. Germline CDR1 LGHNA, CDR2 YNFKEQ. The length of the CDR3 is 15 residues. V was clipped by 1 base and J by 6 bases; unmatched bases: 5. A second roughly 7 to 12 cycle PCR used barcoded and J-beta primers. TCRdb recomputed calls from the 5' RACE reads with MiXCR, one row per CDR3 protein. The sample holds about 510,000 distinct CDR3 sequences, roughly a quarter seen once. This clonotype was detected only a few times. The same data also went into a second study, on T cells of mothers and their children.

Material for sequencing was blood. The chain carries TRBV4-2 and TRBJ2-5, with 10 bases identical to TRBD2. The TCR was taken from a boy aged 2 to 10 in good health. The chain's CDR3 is CASSQAGTSEKTQYF. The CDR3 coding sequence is TGTGCCAGCAGCCAAGCCGGGACTAGCGAGAAGACCCAGTACTTC.